In this sample, the clone carrying this TCR beta chain turned up a few times. Its specificity is unknown. The sample originates from a study of human versus mouse CDR3 diversity and MHC coevolution. Only in-frame clones appear in the TCRdb table, and some are missing; sequencing was by immunoSEQ multiplex PCR. The table has 60,000 to 95,000 clones, around 90% seen once. Study findings and constraints: Six MHC II alleles selected the human T cells.

V was pared by 3 bases and J by 1 base, with 10 bases between. CDR3 length equals 15 residues. Germline V gene lookup returns CDR1 MDHEN and CDR2 SYDVKM. V usage is TRBV28 and J usage is TRBJ1-3; D unclear. This clonotype was obtained from a person aged 30-69 years in good health. Sequencing was performed on naive CD4+ T cells from blood. Sample subset: CD45RO-negative CD62L-positive naive CD4 T cells. The CDR3 is CASSLGGGSGNTIYF. The DNA of the CDR3 is TGTGCCAGCAGTTTGGGAGGTGGGTCTGGAAACACCATATATTTT.